Below, 3 T cell receptor beta chains from the same sample are listed, as sequenced in a study of blood T cell repertoires in COVID-19. Libraries were prepared by immunoSEQ multiplex PCR; TCRdb keeps only in-frame clonotypes and omits some of them. The sample comprises 300,000 to 450,000 clones, around 87% of which are singletons, and 1.3% rests with the top ten. Sequencing input: PBMCs or T cells enriched from blood (not recorded which). These receptors were collected from a young man who had recovered from COVID-19.

This clone was counted only a few times. This sequence joins TRBV6-5 and TRBJ1-1; 7 bases match TRBD1. Per germline, CDR1 MNHEY and CDR2 SVGAGI. This CDR3 has 12 amino acids. V dropped 5 bases and J dropped 9; count of bases not matched to a gene: 6. CDR3 region: CASSRVQGKAFF. Written as DNA, the CDR3 is TGTGCCAGCAGTAGGGTACAGGGGAAAGCTTTCTTT.

V and J are TRBV3-1 (or the pseudogene TRBV3-2) and TRBJ2-1, with 8 bases aligning to TRBD2. In germline, CDR1 is LGHDT, CDR2 YNNKEL (reference sequence). This CDR3 has 19 residues. V gave up 0 bases and J gave up 4 bases; unmatched junction bases: 14. The CDR3 nucleotides are TGTGCCAGCAGCCAAGAAACTTGTGGCGGGGGGCTGATTTACAATGAGCAGTTCTTC. Residues: CASSQETCGGGLIYNEQFF.

On this clone: The sample holds other DNA sequences that translate to the same CDR3. This chain connects TRBV14 to TRBJ2-5; the D is unclear. With 1 base removed from V and 4 bases from J, the gap between germline ends came to 4 bases. The CDR3 spans 12 residues. Germline CDR1 reads SGHDN; CDR2 reads FVKESK. CDR3 nucleotide sequence: TGTGCCAGCAGCCAAGCAATAGAGACCCAGTACTTC. Protein sequence: CASSQAIETQYF.